This T cell receptor beta chain was sequenced during a study of liver allograft versus peripheral blood T cells (dated by TCRdb to 2020 to 2022). Study-wide context: In liver transplant recipients, the study looked at T cell receptor repertoires in the peripheral blood and set them against the repertoires found within the transplanted livers. What the authors observed across the whole study: T cell receptor repertoires inside liver allografts were reported to be different from the repertoires detected in peripheral blood.

TCRdb records Illumina MiSeq as the sequencer. TCRdb handled the public reads itself, with Q25 trimming in fastp and clone calling in MiXCR, and kept productive beta chains. Rows are unified per CDR3 protein, each entry keeping the most common DNA and genes. Present in this sample are some 14,000 distinct CDR3 sequences, less than 20% of which were seen just once. 2% to 2.5% of the sample belongs to the ten largest clones. A few counts support this clonotype. No cognate antigen has been identified for it. Qualities for individual bases were not recorded, and no much larger clone is one base off. The CDR3 runs 13 residues from the cysteine to the phenylalanine. Solely the CDR3 DNA is kept, with 39 bases framed from the first base. Deletion took 7 bases off V and 0 bases off J, with a span of 9 bases between the germline ends. Taken from the germline V gene (reference sequence), the CDR1 and CDR2 loops are SGHAT and FQDESV.

This chain joins TRBV11-1 to TRBJ1-1; the D gene remains uncertain. The clonotype comes from a human patient who had a liver transplant. Some T cells seen after a transplant may have their origin in the graft donor. The CDR3: CASTPRVNTEAFF. The sequenced DNA is TGTGCCAGCACCCCTCGGGTGAACACTGAAGCTTTCTTT.